Described below is a single T cell receptor beta chain sequence and its context. This sample is drawn from a study of blood T cell repertoires in COVID-19. On the study more broadly: Spain, Italy and the United States supplied samples that represented acute and convalescent COVID-19.

Trimming at V came to 5 bases and at J to 3 bases, leaving 8 bases not matched to a gene. Germline V gives CDR1 SEHNR, CDR2 FQNEAQ (reference sequence). The length of the CDR3 is 16 residues. Per the authors' pipeline: By means of reference gene primer amplification, nucleated cell counts were estimated. Generated by immunoSEQ multiplex PCR, the TCRdb table keeps only in-frame clones and is missing some. That table gives V, J and clone size, and the DNA gave D and trimming. The table has about 250,000 clones, roughly 91% seen once; the top ten hold roughly 9%. Individuals drawn from approximately 26 US areas were roughly 18 to 100 years old. Among Cohort 3 donors, those recovered had two negative PCRs, clearance, or symptom resolution.

The chain links TRBV7-9 to TRBJ2-7; 12 nucleotides match TRBD2. Sample: PBMCs or T cells enriched from blood (not recorded which). This clonotype was sampled from a man aged 40-55 years who had recovered from COVID-19. The CDR3 protein is CASSPRLAGVDYEQYF. The CDR3 DNA sequence: TGTGCCAGCAGCCCGCGACTAGCGGGAGTCGACTACGAGCAGTACTTC.